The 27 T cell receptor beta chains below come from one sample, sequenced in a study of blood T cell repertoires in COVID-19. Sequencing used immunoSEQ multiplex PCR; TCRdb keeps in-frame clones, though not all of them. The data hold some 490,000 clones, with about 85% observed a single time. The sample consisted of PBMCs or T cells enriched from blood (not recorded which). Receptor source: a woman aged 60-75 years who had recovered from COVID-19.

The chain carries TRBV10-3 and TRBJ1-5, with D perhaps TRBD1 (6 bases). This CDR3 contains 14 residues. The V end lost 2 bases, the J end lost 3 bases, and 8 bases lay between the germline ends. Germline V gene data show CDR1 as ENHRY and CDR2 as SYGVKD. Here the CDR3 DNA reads TGTGCCATCAGTGAGGGACAGCTCAATCAGCCCCAGCATTTT. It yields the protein CAISEGQLNQPQHF.

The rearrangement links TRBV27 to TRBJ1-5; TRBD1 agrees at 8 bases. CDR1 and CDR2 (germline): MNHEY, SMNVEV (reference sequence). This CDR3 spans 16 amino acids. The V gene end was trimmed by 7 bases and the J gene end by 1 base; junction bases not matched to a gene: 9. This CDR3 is CASNPLGQGSNQPQHF. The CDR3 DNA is TGTGCCAGCAATCCTCTCGGACAGGGAAGCAATCAGCCCCAGCATTTT.

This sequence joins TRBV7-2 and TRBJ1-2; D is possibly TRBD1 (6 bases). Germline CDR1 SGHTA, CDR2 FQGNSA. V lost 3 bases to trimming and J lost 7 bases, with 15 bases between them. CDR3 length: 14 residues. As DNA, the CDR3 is TGTGCCAGCAGCTTGTACAGGGAAGGTAGTGGCTACACCTTC. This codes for CASSLYREGSGYTF.

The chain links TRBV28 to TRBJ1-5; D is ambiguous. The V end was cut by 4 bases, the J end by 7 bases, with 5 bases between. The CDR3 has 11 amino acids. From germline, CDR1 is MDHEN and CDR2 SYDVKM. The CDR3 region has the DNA TGTGCCAGCAGTTACCGGCAGCCCCAGCATTTT. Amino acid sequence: CASSYRQPQHF.

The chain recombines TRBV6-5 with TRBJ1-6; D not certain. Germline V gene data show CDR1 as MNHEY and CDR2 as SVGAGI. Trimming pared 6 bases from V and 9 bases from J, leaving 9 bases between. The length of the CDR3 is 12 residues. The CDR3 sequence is CASSPTSSPLHF. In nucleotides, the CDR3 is TGTGCCAGCAGCCCCACTTCTTCACCCCTCCACTTT.

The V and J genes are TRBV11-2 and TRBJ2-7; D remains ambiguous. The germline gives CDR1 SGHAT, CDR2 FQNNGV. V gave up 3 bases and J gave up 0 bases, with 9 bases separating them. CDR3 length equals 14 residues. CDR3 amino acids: CASSLFPSSYEQYV. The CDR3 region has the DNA TGTGCCAGCAGCTTGTTTCCTAGCTCCTACGAGCAGTACGTC.

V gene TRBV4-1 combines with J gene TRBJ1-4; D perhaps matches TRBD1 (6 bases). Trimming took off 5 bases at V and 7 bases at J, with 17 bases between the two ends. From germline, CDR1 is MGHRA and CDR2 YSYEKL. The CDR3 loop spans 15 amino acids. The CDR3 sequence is CASSSGTLRGEKLFF. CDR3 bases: TGCGCCAGCAGCTCCGGGACCCTCAGGGGTGAAAAACTGTTTTTT.

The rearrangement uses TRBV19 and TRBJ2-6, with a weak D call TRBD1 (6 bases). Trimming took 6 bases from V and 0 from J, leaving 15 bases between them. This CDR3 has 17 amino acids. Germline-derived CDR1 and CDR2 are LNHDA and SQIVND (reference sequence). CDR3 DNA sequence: TGTGCCAGTAGAAAGGACAGAGCCCTCTCTGGGGCCAACGTCCTGACTTTC. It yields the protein CASRKDRALSGANVLTF.

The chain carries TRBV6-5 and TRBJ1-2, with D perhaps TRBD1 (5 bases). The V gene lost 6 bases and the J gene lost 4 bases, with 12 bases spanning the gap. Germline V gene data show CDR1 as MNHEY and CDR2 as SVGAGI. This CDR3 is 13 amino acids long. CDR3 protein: CASRLQDFYGYTF. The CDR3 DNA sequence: TGTGCCAGCAGGCTACAGGATTTCTATGGCTACACCTTC.

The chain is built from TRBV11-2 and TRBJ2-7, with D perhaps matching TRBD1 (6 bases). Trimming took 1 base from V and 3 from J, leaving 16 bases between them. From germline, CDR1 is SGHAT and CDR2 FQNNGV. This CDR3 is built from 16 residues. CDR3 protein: CASSLGVRTDYYEQYF. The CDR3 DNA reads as TGTGCCAGCAGCTTAGGGGTTCGGACAGACTACTACGAGCAGTACTTC.

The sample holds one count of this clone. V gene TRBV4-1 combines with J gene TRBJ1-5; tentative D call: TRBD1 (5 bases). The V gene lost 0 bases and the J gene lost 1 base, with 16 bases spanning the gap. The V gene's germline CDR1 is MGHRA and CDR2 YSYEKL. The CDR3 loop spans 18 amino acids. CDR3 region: CASSQDGPGGGSNQPQHF. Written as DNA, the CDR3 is TGCGCCAGCAGCCAAGACGGTCCGGGGGGGGGAAGCAATCAGCCCCAGCATTTT.

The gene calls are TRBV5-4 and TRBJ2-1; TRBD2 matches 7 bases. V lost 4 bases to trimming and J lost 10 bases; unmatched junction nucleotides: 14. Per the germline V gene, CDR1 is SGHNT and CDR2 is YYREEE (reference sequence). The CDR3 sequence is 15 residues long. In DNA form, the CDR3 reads TGTGCCAGCAGCCCGCCCGGGGCTCCCGGGGGGGAGCAGTTCTTC. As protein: CASSPPGAPGGEQFF.

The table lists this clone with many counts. The CDR3 bases are TGCGCCAGCCGGCAAGGGGGCGAGAACACTGAAGCTTTCTTT. This encodes CASRQGGENTEAFF. The chain uses TRBV10-1 and TRBJ1-1; 7 bases line up with TRBD1. CDR1 is WNHNN, CDR2 SYGVQD, per germline (reference sequence). The junction had 7 bases not matched to a gene; V was cut back by 8 bases and J by 1 base. This CDR3 spans 14 amino acids.

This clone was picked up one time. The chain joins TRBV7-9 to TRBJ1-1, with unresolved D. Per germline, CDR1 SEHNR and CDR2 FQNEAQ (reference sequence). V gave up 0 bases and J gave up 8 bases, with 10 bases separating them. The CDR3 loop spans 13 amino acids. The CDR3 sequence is CASSLAAVAEAFF. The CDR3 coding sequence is TGTGCCAGCAGCTTAGCAGCGGTGGCGGAAGCTTTCTTT.

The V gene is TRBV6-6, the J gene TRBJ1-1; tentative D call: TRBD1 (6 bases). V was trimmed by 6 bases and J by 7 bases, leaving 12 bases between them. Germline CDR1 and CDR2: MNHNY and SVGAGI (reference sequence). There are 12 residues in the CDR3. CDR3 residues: CASSLQGFEAFF. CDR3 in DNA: TGTGCCAGCAGCCTCCAGGGGTTTGAAGCTTTCTTT.

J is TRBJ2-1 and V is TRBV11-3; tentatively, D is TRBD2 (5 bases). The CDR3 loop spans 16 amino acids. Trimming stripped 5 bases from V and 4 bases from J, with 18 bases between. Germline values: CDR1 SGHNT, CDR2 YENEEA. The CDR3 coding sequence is TGTGCCAGCAGCACCCCCCGGGAATCGCGATACAATGAGCAGTTCTTC. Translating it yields CASSTPRESRYNEQFF.

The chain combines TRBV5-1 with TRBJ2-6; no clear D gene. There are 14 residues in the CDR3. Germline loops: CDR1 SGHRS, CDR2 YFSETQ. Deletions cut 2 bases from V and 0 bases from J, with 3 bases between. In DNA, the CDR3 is TGCGCCAGCAGCTTCGGCTCTGGGGCCAACGTCCTGACTTTC. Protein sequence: CASSFGSGANVLTF.

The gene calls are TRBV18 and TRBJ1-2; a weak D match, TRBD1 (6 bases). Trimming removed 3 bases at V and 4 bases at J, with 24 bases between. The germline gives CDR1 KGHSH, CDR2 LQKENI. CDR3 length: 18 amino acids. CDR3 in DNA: TGTGCCAGCTCACCGCTCAGGGCAGGGGAAAGTTCAGTCTATGGCTACACCTTC. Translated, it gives CASSPLRAGESSVYGYTF.

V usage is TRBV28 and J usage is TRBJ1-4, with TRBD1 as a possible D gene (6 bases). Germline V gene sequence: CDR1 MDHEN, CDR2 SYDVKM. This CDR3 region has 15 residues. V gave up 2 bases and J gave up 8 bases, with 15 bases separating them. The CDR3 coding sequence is TGTGCCAGCAGTTTAGAGGGACATCGTGGGGAAAAACTGTTTTTT. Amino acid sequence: CASSLEGHRGEKLFF.

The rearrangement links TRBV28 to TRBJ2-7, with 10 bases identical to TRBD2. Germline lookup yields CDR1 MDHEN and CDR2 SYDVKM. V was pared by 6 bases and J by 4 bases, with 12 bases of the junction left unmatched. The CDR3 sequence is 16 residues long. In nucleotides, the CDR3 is TGTGCCAGCAGCTCCCCGGGAGCGGGGGGGCCTTACGAGCAGTACGTC. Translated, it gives CASSSPGAGGPYEQYV.

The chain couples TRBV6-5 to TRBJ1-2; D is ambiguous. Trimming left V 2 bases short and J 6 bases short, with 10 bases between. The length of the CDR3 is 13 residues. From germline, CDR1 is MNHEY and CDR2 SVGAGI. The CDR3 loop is CASSYGRRDGYTF. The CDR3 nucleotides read TGTGCCAGCAGTTACGGCAGGAGGGATGGCTACACCTTC.

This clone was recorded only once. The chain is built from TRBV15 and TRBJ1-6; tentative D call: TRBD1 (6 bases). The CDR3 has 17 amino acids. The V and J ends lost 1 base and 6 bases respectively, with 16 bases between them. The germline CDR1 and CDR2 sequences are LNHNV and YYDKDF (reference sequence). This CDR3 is CATSRGGQGFGNSPLHF. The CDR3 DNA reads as TGTGCCACCAGCAGAGGTGGGCAGGGGTTCGGTAATTCACCCCTCCACTTT.

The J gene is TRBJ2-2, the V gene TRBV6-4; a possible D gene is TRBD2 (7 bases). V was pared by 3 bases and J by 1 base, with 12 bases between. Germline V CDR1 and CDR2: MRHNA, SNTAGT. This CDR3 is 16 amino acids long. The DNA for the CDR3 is TGTGCCAGCAGTGAACGGGGGGCGCGGAACACCGGGGAGCTGTTTTTT. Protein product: CASSERGARNTGELFF.

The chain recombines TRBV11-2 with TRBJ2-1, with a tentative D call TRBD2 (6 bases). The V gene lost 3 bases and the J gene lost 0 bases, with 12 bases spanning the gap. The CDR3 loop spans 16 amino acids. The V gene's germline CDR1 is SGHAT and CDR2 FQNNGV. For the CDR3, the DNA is TGTGCCAGCAGCTTTTGGGGGGAGAGCTCCTACAATGAGCAGTTCTTC. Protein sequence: CASSFWGESSYNEQFF. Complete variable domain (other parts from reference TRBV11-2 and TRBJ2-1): EAGVAQSPRYKIIEKRQSVAFWCNPISGHATLYWYQQILGQGPKLLIQFQNNGVVDDSQLPKDRFSAERLKGVDSTLKIQPAKLEDSAVYLCASSFWGESSYNEQFFGPGTRLTVL.

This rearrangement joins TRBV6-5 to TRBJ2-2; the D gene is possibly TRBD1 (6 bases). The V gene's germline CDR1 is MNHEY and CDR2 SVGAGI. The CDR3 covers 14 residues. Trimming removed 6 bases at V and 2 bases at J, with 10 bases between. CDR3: CASRGRGNTGELFF. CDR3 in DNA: TGTGCCAGCAGAGGCAGGGGAAACACCGGGGAGCTGTTTTTT.

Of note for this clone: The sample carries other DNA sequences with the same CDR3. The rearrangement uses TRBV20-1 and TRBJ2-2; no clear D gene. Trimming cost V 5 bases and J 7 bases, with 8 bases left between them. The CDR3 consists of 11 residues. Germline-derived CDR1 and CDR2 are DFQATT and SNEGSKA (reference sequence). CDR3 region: CSASRSGELFF. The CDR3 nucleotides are TGCAGTGCTTCCCGTAGCGGGGAGCTGTTTTTT.

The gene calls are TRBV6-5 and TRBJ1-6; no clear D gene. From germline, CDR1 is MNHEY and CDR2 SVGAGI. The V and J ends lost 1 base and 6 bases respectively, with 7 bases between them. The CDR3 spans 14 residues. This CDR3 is CASSYLGVNSPLHF. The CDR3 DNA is TGTGCCAGCAGTTACTTGGGAGTTAATTCACCCCTCCACTTT.